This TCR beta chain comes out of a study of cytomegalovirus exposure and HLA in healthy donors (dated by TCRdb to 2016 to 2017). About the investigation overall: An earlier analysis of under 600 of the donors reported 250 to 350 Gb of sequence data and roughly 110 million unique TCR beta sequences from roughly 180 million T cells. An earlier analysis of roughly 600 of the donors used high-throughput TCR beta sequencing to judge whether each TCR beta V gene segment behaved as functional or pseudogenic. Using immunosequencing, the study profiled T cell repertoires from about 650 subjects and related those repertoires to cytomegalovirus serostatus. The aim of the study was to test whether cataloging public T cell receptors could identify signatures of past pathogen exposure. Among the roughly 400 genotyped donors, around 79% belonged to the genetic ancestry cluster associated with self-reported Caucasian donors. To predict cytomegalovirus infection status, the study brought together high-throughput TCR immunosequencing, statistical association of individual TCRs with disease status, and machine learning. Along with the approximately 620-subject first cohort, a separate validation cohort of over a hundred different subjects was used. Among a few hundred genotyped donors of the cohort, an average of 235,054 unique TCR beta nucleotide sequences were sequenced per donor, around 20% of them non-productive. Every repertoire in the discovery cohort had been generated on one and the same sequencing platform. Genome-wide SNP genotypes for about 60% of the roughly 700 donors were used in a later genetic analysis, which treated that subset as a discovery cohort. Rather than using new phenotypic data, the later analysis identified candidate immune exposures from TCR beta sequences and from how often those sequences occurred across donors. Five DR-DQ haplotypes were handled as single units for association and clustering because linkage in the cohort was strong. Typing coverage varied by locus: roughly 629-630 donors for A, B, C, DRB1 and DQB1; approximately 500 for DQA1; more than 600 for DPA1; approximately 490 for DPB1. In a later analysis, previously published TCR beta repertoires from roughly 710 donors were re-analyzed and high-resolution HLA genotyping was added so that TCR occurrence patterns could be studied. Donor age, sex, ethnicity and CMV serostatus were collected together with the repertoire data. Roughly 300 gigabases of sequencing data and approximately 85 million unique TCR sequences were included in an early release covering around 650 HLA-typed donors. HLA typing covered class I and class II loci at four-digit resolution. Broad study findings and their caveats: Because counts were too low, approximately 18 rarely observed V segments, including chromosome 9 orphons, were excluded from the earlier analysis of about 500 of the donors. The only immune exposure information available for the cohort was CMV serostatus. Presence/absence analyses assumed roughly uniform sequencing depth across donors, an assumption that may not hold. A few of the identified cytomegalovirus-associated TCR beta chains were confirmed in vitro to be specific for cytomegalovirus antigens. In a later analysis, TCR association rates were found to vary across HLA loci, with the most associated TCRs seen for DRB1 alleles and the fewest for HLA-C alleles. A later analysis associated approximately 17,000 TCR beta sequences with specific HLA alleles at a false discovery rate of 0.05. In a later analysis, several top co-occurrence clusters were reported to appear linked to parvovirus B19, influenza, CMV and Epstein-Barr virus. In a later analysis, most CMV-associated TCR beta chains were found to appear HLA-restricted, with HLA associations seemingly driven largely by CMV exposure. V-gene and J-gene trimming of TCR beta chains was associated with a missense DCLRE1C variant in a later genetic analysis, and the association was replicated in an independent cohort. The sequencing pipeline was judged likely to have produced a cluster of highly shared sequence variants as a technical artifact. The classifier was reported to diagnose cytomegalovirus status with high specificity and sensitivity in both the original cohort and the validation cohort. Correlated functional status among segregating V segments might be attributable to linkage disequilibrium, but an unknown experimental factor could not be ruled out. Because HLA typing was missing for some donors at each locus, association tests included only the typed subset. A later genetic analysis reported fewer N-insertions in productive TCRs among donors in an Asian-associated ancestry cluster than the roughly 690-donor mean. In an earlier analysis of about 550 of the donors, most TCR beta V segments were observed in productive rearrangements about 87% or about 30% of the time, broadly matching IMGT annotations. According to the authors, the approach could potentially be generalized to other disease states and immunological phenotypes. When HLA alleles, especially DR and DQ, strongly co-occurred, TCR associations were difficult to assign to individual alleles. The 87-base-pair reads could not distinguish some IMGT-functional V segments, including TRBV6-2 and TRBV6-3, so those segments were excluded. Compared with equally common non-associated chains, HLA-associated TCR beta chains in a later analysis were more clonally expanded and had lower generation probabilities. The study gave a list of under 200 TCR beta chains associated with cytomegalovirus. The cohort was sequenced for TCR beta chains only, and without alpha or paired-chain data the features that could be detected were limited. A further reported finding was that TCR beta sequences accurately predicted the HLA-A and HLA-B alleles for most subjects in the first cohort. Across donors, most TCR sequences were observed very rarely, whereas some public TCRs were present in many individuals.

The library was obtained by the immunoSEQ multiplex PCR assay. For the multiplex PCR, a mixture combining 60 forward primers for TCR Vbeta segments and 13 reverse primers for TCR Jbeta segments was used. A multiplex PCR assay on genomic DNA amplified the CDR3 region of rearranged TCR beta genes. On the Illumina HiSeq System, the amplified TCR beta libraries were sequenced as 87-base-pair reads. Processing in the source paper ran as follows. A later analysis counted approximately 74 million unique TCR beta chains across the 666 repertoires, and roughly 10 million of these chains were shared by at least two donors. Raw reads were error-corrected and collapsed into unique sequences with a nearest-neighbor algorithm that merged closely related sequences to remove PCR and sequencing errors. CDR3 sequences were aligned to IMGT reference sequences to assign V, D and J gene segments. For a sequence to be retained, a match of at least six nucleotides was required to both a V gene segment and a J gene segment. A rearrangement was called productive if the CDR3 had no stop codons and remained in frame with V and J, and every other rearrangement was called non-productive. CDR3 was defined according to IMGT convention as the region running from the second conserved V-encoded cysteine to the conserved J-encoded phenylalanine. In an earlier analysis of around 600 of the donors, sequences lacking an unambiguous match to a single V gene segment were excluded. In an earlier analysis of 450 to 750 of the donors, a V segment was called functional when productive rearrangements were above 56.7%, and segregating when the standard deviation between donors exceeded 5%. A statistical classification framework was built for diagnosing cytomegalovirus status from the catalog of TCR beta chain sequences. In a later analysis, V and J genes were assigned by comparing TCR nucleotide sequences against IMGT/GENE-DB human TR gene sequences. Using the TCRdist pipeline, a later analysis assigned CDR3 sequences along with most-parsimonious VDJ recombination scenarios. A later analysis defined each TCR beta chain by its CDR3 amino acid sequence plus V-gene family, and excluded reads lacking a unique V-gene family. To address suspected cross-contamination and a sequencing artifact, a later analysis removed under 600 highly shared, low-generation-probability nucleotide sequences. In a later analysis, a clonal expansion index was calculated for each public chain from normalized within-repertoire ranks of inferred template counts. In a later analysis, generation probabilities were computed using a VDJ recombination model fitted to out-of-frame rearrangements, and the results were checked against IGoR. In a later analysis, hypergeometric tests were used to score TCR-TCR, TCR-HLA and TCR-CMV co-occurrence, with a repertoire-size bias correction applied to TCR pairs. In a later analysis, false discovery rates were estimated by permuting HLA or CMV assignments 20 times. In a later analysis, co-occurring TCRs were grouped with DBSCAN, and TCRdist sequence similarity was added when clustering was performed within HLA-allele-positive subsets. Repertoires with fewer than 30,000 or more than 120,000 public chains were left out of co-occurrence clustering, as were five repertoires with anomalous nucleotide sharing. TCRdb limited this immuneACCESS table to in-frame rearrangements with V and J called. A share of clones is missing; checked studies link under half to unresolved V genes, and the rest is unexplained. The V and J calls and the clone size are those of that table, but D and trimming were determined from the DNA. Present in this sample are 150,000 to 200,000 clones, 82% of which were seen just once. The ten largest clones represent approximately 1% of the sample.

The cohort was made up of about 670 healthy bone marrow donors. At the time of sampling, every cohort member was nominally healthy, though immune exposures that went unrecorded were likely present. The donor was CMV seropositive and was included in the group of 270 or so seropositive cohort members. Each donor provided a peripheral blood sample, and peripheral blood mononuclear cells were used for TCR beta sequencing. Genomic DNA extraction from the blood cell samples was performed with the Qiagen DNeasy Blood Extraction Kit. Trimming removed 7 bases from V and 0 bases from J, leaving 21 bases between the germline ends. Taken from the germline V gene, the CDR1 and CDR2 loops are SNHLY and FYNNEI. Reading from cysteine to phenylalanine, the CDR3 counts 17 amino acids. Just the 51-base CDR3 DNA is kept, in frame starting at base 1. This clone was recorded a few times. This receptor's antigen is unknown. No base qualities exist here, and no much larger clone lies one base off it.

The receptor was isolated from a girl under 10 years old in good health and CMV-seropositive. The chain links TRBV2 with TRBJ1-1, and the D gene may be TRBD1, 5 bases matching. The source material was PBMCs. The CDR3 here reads CASTLNQGRRVNTEAFF. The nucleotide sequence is TGTGCCAGCACCTTAAACCAGGGTCGGAGGGTGAACACTGAAGCTTTCTTT.